This TCR beta chain emerged from a study of a mutant IDH1 vaccine in newly diagnosed glioma. Across the study: Patients in the study were vaccinated eight times, receiving shots in weeks 1, 3, 5, 7, 11, 15, 19 and 23. Either 4-6 weeks after radiotherapy alone or alongside temozolomide, vaccination was begun.

Data came from immunoSEQ multiplex PCR; TCRdb stores just in-frame clones and leaves some out. The data contain roughly 42,000 clones, 80% to 90% of them seen just once; the ten biggest clones take up around 1.7%. Germline CDR1 SGDLS, CDR2 YYNGEE. The CDR3 is 15 amino acids. V shed 3 bases and J 4 bases; nucleotides not matched to a gene: 3. The time point is: week 5, during vaccination. Vaccination comprised doses that each held 300 ug of mutant IDH1 20-mer peptide, plus topical imiquimod. In the case of this clone: Its antigen is not identified.

This clonotype originated in a man between 40 and 49 years old with glioma. This chain joins TRBV9 and TRBJ2-3; 12 bases match TRBD2. The starting material was PBMCs, obtained from a glioma patient whose treatment included an IDH1 peptide vaccine. CDR3 in DNA: TGTGCCAGCAGCGCACTAGCGGGAGGCGCAGATACGCAGTATTTT. As protein: CASSALAGGADTQYF.